What follows is one T cell receptor beta chain and its context. This record belongs to a study of patients and donors after allogeneic stem cell transplantation. One entry per CDR3 protein, called by TCRdb with MiXCR from the RT-PCR reads. The table records 65,000 to 80,000 distinct CDR3 sequences, around 27% of them present only once. Germline V gene lookup returns CDR1 LNHDA and CDR2 SQIVND (reference sequence). Trimming cost V 6 bases and J 0 bases, with 10 bases left between them. The CDR3 has 14 amino acids. This sequence originates from a human donor who was either an allogeneic HSCT recipient or a stem cell or donor lymphocyte infusion donor (not recorded which). It is not recorded whose cells these are; they may come from a transplant donor. The sample comprised blood, either unsorted or a sorted T cell fraction (not recorded which). This chain uses TRBV19 with TRBJ2-3, with D tentatively TRBD2 (5 bases). In DNA form, the CDR3 reads TGTGCCAGTAGGGGGAGAACTAGCACAGATACGCAGTATTTT. It translates to CASRGRTSTDTQYF.